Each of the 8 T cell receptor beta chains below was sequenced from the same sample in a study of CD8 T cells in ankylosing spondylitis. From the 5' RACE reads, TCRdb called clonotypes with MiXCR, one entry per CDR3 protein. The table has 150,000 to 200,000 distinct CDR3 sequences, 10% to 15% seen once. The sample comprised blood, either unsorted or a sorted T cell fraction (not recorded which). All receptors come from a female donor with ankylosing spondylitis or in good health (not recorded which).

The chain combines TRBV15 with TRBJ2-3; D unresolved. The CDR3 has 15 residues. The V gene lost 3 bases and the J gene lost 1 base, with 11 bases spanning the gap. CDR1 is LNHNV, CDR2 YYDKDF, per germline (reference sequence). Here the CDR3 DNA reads TGTGCCACCAGCAGGACTCCCCCCCGCACAGATACGCAGTATTTT. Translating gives CATSRTPPRTDTQYF.

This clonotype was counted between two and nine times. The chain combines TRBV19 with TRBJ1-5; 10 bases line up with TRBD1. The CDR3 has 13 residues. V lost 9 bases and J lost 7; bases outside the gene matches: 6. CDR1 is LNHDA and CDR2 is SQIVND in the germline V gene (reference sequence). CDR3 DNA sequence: TGTGCCAGCTCGACAGGGGGCATGCAGCCCCAGCATTTT. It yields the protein CASSTGGMQPQHF.

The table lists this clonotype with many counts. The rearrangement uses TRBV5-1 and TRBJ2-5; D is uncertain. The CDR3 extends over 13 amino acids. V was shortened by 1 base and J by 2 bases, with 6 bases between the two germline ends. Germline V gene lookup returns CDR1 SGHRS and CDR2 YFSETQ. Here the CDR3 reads CASSLNSQETQYF. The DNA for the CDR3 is TGCGCCAGCAGCTTGAACTCACAAGAGACCCAGTACTTC.

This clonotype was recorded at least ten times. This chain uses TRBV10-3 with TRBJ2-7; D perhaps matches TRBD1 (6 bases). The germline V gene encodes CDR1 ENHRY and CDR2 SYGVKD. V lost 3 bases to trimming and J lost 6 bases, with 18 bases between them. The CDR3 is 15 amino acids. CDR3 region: CAISEYQGPSVEQYF. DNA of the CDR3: TGTGCCATCAGTGAATATCAGGGGCCGTCTGTCGAGCAGTACTTC.

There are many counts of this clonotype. The CDR3 spells CASSLVAGTSGPYEQYF. CDR3 DNA: TGTGCCAGCAGCTTAGTCGCGGGGACTAGCGGACCCTACGAGCAGTACTTC. V is TRBV7-2 and J is TRBJ2-7; 11 nucleotides agree with TRBD2. V lost 1 base, J lost 2 bases, and 7 bases stayed unmatched. Germline CDR1 is SGHTA and CDR2 is FQGNSA. This CDR3 comprises 17 residues.

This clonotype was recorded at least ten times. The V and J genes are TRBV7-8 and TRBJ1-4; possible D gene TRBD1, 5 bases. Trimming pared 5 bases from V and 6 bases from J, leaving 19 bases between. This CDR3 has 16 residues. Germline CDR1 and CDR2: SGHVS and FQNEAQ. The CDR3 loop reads CASSQPPGDPYEKLFF. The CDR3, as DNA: TGTGCCAGCAGCCAGCCCCCCGGGGACCCTTATGAAAAACTGTTTTTT. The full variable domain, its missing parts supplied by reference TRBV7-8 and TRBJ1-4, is GAGVSQSPRYKVAKRGQDVALRCDPISGHVSLFWYQQALGQGPEFLTYFQNEAQLDKSGLPSDRFFAERPEGSVSTLKIQRTQQEDSAVYLCASSQPPGDPYEKLFFGSGTQLSVL.

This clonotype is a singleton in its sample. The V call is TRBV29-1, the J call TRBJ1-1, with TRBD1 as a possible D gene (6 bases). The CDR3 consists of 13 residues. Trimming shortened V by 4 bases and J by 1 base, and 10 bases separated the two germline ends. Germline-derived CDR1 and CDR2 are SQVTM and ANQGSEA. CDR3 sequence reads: CSVGKGGNTEAFF. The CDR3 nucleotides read TGCAGCGTTGGGAAGGGGGGGAACACTGAAGCTTTCTTT.

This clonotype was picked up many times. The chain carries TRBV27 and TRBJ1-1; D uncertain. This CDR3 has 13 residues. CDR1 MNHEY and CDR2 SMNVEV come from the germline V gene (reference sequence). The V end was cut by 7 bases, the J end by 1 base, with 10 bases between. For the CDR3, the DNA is TGTGCCAGCATTGCCGACGGGAACACTGAAGCTTTCTTT. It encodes CASIADGNTEAFF.